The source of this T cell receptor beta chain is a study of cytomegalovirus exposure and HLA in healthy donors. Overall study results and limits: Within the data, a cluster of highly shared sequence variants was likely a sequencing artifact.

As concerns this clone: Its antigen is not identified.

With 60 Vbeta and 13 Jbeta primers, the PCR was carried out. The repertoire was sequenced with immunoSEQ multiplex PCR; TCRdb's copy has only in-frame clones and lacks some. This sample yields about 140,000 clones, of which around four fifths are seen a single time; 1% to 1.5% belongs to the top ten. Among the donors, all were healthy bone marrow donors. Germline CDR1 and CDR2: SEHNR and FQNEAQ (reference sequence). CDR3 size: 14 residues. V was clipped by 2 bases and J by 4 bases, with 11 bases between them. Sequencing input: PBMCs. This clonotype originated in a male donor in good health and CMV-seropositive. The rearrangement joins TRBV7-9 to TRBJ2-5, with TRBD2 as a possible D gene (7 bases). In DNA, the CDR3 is TGTGCCAGCAGCTTACCTCGGGGGGCAGAGACCCAGTACTTC. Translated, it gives CASSLPRGAETQYF.